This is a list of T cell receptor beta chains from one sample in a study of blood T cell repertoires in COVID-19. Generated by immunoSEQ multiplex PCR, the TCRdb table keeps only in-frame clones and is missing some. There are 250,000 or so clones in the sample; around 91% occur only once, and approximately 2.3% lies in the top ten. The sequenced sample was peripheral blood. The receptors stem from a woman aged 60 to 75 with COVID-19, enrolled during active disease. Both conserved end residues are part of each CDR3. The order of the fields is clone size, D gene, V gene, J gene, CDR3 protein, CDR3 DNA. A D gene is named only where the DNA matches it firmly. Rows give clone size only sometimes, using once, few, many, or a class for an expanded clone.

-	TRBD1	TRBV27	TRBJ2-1	CASSHPAGGYNEQFF	TGTGCCAGCAGCCACCCGGCAGGGGGCTACAATGAGCAGTTCTTC
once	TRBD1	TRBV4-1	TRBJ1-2	CASSPGGQGGYGYTF	TGCGCCAGCAGCCCGGGAGGACAGGGGGGCTATGGCTACACCTTC
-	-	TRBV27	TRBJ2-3	CASSPWTGGEGLYTDTQYF	TGTGCCAGCAGTCCCTGGACAGGCGGGGAAGGCTTATACACAGATACGCAGTATTTT
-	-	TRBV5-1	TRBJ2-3	CASSLVGGPDTQYF	TGCGCCAGCAGCTTGGTCGGGGGGCCAGATACGCAGTATTTT
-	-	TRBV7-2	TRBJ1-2	CAGGDTWGYGYTF	TGTGCCGGGGGGGACACCTGGGGCTATGGCTACACCTTC
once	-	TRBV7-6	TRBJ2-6	CASSLTGRLSGANVLTF	TGTGCCAGCAGCTTAACCGGTCGTTTATCCGGGGCCAACGTCCTGACTTTC
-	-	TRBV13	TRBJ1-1	CASSLGRGSTEAFF	TGTGCCAGCAGCTTAGGCCGAGGGTCCACTGAAGCTTTCTTT
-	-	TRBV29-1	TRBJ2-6	CSVSNSGANVLTF	TGCAGCGTTTCCAACTCTGGGGCCAACGTCCTGACTTTC
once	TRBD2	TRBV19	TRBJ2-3	CASMGAGGQRTQYF	TGTGCCAGTATGGGAGCGGGGGGGCAGCGTACGCAGTATTTT
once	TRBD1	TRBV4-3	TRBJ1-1	CASSRGDRVATEAFF	TGCGCCAGCAGCCGCGGAGACAGGGTGGCCACTGAAGCTTTCTTT